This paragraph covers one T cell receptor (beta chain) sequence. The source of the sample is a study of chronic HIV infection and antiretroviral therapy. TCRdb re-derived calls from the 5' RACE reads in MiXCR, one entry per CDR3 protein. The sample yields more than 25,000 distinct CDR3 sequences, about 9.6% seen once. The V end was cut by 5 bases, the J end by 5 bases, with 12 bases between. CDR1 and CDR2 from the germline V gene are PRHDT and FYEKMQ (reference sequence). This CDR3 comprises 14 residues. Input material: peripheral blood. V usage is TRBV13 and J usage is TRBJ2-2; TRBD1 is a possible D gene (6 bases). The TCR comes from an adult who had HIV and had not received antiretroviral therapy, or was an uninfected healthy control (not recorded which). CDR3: CASSPNRVTGELFF. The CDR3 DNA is TGTGCCAGCAGCCCTAACAGGGTAACCGGGGAGCTGTTTTTT.